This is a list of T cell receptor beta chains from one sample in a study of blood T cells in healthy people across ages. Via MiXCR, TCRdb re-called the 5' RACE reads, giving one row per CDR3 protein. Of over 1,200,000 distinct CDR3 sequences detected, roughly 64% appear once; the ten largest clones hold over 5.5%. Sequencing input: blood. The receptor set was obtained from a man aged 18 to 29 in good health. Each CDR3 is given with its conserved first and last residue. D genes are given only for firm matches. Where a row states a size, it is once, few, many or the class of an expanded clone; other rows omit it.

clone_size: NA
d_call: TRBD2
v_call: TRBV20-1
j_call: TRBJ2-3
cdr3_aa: CSATEAGDSTDTQYF
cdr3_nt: TGCAGTGCTACTGAAGCGGGGGACTCCACAGATACGCAGTATTTT

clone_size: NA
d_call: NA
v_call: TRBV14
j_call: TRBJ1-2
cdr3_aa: CASSQVNRGGYTF
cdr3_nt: TGTGCCAGCAGCCAAGTGAACCGGGGGGGCTACACCTTC

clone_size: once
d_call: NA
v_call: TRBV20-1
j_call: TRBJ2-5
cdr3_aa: CSARDGAGSQETQYF
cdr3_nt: TGCAGTGCTAGAGATGGGGCAGGGTCCCAAGAGACCCAGTACTTC

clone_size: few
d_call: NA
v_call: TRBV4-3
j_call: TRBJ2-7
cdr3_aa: CASSQEGQPTQQYF
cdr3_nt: TGCGCCAGCAGCCAAGAAGGCCAACCTACTCAGCAGTACTTC

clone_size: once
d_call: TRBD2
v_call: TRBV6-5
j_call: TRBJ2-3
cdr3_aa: CASSYSWGGTDTQYF
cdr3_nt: TGTGCCAGCAGTTACTCATGGGGGGGTACAGATACGCAGTATTTT

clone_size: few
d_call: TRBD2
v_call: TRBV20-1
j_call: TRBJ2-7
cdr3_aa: CSASGGRRYEQYF
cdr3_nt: TGCAGTGCTAGCGGCGGGAGACGATACGAGCAGTACTTC

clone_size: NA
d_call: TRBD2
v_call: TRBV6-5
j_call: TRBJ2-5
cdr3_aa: CASSYTAGARETQYF
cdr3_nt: TGTGCCAGCAGTTACACAGCGGGAGCTCGAGAGACCCAGTACTTC

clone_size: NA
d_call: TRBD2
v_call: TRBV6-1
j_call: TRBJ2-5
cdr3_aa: CASPSASGQETQYF
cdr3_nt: TGTGCCAGCCCATCAGCTAGCGGGCAAGAGACCCAGTACTTC

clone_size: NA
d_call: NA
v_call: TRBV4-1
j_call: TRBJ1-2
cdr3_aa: CASRRAADNYGYTF
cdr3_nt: TGCGCCAGCAGGAGGGCAGCTGATAACTATGGCTACACCTTC

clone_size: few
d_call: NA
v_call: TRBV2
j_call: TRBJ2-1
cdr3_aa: CASSLTGRGGYNEQFF
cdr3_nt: TGTGCCAGCAGCTTAACCGGCCGGGGCGGCTACAATGAGCAGTTCTTC

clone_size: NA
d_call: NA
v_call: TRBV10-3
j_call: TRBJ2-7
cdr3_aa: CAISEVPPGGTYEQYF
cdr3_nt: TGTGCCATCAGTGAGGTCCCGCCCGGCGGGACCTACGAGCAGTACTTC

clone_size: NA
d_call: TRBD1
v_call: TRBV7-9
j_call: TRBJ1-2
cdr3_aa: CASSPGQAHGYTF
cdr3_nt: TGTGCCAGCAGCCCCGGACAGGCCCATGGCTACACCTTC

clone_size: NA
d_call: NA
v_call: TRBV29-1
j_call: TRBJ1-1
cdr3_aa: CSVGTVYTEAFF
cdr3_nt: TGCAGCGTTGGGACAGTCTACACTGAAGCTTTCTTT

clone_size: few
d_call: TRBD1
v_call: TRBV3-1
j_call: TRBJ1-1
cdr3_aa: CASSLTRQGFEAFF
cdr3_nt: TGTGCCAGCAGCCTAACTCGACAGGGATTTGAAGCTTTCTTT

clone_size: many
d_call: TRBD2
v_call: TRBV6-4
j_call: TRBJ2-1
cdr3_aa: CASSDSSGVANEQFF
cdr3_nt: TGTGCCAGCAGTGACTCTAGCGGGGTGGCCAATGAGCAGTTCTTC

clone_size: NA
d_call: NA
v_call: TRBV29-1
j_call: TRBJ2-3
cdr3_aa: CSVDFNPGGTDTQYF
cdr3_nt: TGCAGCGTTGATTTCAACCCGGGAGGCACAGATACGCAGTATTTT

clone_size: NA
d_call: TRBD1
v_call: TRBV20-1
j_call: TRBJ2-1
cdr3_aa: CSARSTGTGGPEQFF
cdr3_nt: TGCAGTGCTAGGTCCACCGGGACAGGGGGCCCCGAGCAGTTCTTC

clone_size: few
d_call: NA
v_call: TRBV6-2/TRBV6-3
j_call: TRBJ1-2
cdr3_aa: CASSYAASTGHYGYTF
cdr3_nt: TGTGCCAGCAGTTACGCAGCCTCTACTGGACACTATGGCTACACCTTC

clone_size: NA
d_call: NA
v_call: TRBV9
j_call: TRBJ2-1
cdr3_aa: CASSVEPNEQFF
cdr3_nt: TGTGCCAGCAGCGTAGAACCCAATGAGCAGTTCTTC

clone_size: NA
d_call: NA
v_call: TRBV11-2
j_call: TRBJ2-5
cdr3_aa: CASSFGSQEAQYF
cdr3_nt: TGTGCCAGCAGCTTCGGCTCGCAAGAGGCCCAGTACTTC

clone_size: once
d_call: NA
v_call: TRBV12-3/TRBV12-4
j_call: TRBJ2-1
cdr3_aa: CASSPSAQGEQFF
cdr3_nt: TGTGCCAGTAGTCCTAGTGCTCAGGGTGAGCAGTTCTTC

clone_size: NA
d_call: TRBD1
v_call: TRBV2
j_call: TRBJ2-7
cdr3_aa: CASGRDRGYEQYF
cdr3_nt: TGTGCCAGCGGAAGGGACAGGGGCTACGAGCAGTACTTC

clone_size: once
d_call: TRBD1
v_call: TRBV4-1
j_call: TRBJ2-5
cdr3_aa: CSSSRPGQVQETQYF
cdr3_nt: TGCTCCAGCAGCCGACCAGGACAGGTCCAAGAGACCCAGTACTTC

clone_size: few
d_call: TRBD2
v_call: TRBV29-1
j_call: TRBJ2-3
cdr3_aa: CSVVLAGTDTQYF
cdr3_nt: TGCAGCGTCGTGCTAGCGGGCACAGATACGCAGTATTTT

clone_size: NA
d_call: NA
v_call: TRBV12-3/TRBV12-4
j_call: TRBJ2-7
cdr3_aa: CASSFGKGYEQYF
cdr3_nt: TGTGCCAGCAGTTTTGGTAAGGGATACGAGCAGTACTTC

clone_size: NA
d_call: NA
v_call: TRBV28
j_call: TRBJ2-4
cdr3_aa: CASSLGVPAAKNIQYF
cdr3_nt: TGTGCCAGCAGTTTAGGGGTCCCTGCGGCCAAAAACATTCAGTACTTC

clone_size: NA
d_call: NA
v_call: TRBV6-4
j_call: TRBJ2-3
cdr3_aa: CASSGDGPDTQYF
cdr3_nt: TGTGCCAGCAGTGGGGATGGCCCAGATACGCAGTATTTT

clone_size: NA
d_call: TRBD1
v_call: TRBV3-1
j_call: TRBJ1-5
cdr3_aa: CASSQDGTGNQPQHF
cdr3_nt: TGTGCCAGCAGCCAAGATGGGACAGGAAATCAGCCCCAGCATTTT

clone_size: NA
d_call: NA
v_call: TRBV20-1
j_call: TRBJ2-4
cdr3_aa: CSARDLKGGEQYF
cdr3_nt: TGCAGTGCTAGAGACCTTAAGGGAGGAGAGCAGTACTTC

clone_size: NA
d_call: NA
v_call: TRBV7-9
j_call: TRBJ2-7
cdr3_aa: CASSSEVGYEQYF
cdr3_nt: TGTGCCAGCAGCTCTGAAGTTGGCTACGAGCAGTACTTC

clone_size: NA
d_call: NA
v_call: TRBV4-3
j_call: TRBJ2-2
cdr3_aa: CASSGGVVTGELFF
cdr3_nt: TGCGCCAGCAGTGGGGGTGTGGTCACCGGGGAGCTGTTTTTT

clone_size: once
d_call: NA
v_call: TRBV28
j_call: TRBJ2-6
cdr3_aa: CASSPLISGANVLTF
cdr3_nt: TGTGCCAGCAGTCCCTTAATCTCTGGGGCCAACGTCCTGACTTTC

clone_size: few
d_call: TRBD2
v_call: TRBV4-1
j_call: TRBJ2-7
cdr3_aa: CASSNQGLANEQYF
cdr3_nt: TGCGCCAGCAGCAACCAGGGACTAGCCAACGAGCAGTACTTC

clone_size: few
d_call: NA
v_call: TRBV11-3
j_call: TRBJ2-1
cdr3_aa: CASRDGQGGGNEQFF
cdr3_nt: TGTGCCAGCAGAGACGGACAGGGAGGGGGCAATGAGCAGTTCTTC

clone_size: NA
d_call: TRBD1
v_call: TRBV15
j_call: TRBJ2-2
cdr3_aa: CATSRPGTDRSTGELFF
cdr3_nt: TGTGCCACCAGTAGACCCGGGACAGATCGTAGCACCGGGGAGCTGTTTTTT